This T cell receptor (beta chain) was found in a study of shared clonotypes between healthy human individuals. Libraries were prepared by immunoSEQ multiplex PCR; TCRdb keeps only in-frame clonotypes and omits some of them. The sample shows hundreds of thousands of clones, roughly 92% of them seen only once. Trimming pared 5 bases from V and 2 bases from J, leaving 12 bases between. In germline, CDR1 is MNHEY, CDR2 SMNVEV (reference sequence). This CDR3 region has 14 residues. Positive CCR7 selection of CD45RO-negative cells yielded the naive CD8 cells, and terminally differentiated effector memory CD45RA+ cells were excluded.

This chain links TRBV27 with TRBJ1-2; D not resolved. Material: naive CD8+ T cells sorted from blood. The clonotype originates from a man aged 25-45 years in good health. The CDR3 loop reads CASSSRQANYGYTF. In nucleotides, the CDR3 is TGTGCCAGCAGTAGCCGACAAGCAAACTATGGCTACACCTTC.